The source of this T cell receptor beta chain is a study of blood T cell repertoires in COVID-19. For the study at large: Whether acute or convalescent, the COVID-19 samples came from the United States, Italy and Spain. T cells, B-cell-depleted T cells, or PBMCs provided the cDNA or gDNA that served as material.

In the original analysis: It was from reference gene primer amplification that nucleated cell counts were estimated. The data were produced by immunoSEQ multiplex PCR, yet TCRdb's version contains in-frame clones alone and is incomplete. D and trimming come from the DNA, and the V and J calls and clone size come from that table. Altogether some 150,000 clones are present, 65% to 85% being singletons, with the ten largest covering about 5%. V was clipped by 5 bases and J by 5 bases, with 15 bases between them. Per the germline V gene, CDR1 is MNHEY and CDR2 is SVGEGT. CDR3 size: 14 residues. This sequence was found in a woman aged 50 to 60 with acute or convalescent COVID-19. Sequenced: peripheral blood. The V and J genes are TRBV6-2 or TRBV6-3 and TRBJ2-5, with D perhaps matching TRBD1 (7 bases). This chain's CDR3 is CASSPGGGRETQYF. Here the CDR3 DNA reads TGTGCCAGCAGTCCAGGAGGGGGCCGGGAGACCCAGTACTTC.